What follows are 16 T cell receptor beta chains derived from one specimen sequenced in a study of T cell responses to AZD1222 COVID-19 vaccine. Only in-frame clones appear in the TCRdb table, and some are missing; sequencing was by immunoSEQ multiplex PCR. The repertoire has around 120,000 clones, 80% to 95% of them found once; the top ten carry 11% to 15%. The input for sequencing was peripheral blood, taken on day 0 of AZD1222 vaccination. These receptors were taken from an adult in good health.

This clone was seen only a few times. V gene TRBV2 combines with J gene TRBJ2-2; the D gene is possibly TRBD1 (6 bases). Trimming shortened V by 3 bases and J by 6 bases, and 11 bases separated the two germline ends. CDR3 length: 14 residues. Germline V CDR1 and CDR2: SNHLY, FYNNEI. The CDR3 nucleotides are TGTGCCAGCAGTGACAGGGGATCGGCCGGGGAGCTGTTTTTT. This encodes CASSDRGSAGELFF.

V gene TRBV28 combines with J gene TRBJ1-5; no definite D call. Germline lookup yields CDR1 MDHEN and CDR2 SYDVKM. The CDR3 spans 15 residues. Trimming stripped 3 bases from V and 7 bases from J, with 16 bases between. The CDR3 is CASSFLVGVGQPQHF. DNA for the CDR3: TGTGCCAGCAGTTTTTTGGTCGGGGTAGGCCAGCCCCAGCATTTT.

This chain connects TRBV7-2 to TRBJ1-5, with TRBD1 matching 11 bases. CDR3 length equals 16 residues. J lost 7 bases, V lost 0 bases, and 5 bases had no gene match. CDR1 is SGHTA and CDR2 is FQGNSA in the germline V gene. This CDR3 reads CASSLAGTGGGQPQHF. For the CDR3, the DNA is TGTGCCAGCAGCTTAGCGGGGACAGGGGGAGGCCAGCCCCAGCATTTT.

This clone is a singleton in its sample. The V gene is TRBV7-9, the J gene TRBJ2-7, with 8 bases identical to TRBD1. The CDR3 loop spans 14 amino acids. With 5 bases clipped from V and 4 bases from J, the junction kept 7 bases outside the gene matches. Germline V gives CDR1 SEHNR, CDR2 FQNEAQ (reference sequence). The CDR3 DNA reads TGTGCCAGCAGCCAGGCGGGACAGGCTTACGAGCAGTACTTC. Its translation: CASSQAGQAYEQYF.

The genes are TRBV11-2 and TRBJ2-4, with 12 bases lining up with TRBD2. This CDR3 has 15 amino acids. The junction had 6 bases not matched to a gene; V was cut back by 5 bases and J by 7 bases. Germline-derived CDR1 and CDR2 are SGHAT and FQNNGV. The CDR3 spells CASSVMGTSGNIQYF. CDR3 nucleotides: TGTGCCAGCAGCGTAATGGGGACTAGCGGGAACATTCAGTACTTC.

The chain uses TRBV11-2 and TRBJ2-5; maybe TRBD1 (5 bases). Germline CDR1 reads SGHAT; CDR2 reads FQNNGV. V gave up 1 base and J gave up 4 bases, with 10 bases separating them. The CDR3 has 14 amino acids. The CDR3 region is CASSLVQGRETQYF. DNA for the CDR3: TGTGCCAGCAGCTTAGTCCAGGGCCGAGAGACCCAGTACTTC.

The chain recombines TRBV7-2 with TRBJ2-7; 16 bases map to TRBD2. This CDR3 is built from 17 residues. CDR1 is SGHTA, CDR2 FQGNSA, per germline. V shed 7 bases, J shed 5 bases, and the junction held 11 bases outside the gene matches. The CDR3 sequence: CASTRQGTSGRANEQYF. The CDR3 DNA sequence: TGTGCCAGCACGCGACAGGGGACTAGCGGGAGGGCAAACGAGCAGTACTTC.

This clone appeared a single time. The rearrangement links TRBV5-5 to TRBJ1-1, with 7 bases lining up with TRBD1. V shed 0 bases, J shed 5 bases, and the junction held 7 bases outside the gene matches. The CDR3 spans 15 residues. CDR1 and CDR2 (germline): SGHKS, YYEKEE (reference sequence). In DNA, the CDR3 is TGTGCCAGCAGCTTGGCAGCAGGGGGTTCAACTGAAGCTTTCTTT. As protein: CASSLAAGGSTEAFF.

This clone was counted only a few times. The chain carries TRBV9 and TRBJ2-3; maybe TRBD2 (6 bases). Between the trimmed V and J ends, which lost 0 bases and 0 bases, there was a span of 17 bases. This CDR3 has 18 amino acids. In germline, CDR1 is SGDLS, CDR2 YYNGEE. The CDR3 DNA is TGTGCCAGCAGCGTAGCGACTCCCGCGGGGCCTAGCACAGATACGCAGTATTTT. Protein product: CASSVATPAGPSTDTQYF.

This chain uses TRBV5-8 with TRBJ1-6; D may be TRBD1 (6 bases). CDR3 length: 16 amino acids. Trimming took 1 base from V and 6 from J, leaving 14 bases between them. Looked up from germline, CDR1 is SGHTS and CDR2 is YDEGEE. CDR3 coding DNA: TGTGCCAGCAGCTTGAAAACGGGCAGGGGTAATTCACCCCTCCACTTT. The encoded protein is CASSLKTGRGNSPLHF.

The gene calls are TRBV5-4 and TRBJ2-3; 9 nucleotides match TRBD2. Germline trimming cut 0 bases from V and 4 bases from J; bases unmatched to any gene: 6. The germline gives CDR1 SGHNT, CDR2 YYREEE (reference sequence). The length of the CDR3 is 16 residues. CDR3 DNA sequence: TGTGCCAGCAGCTTGGTGGGTAGCGGGAGTGCAGATACGCAGTATTTT. Protein sequence: CASSLVGSGSADTQYF.

The chain is built from TRBV20-1 and TRBJ1-1, with D perhaps TRBD1 (6 bases). Per germline, CDR1 DFQATT and CDR2 SNEGSKA (reference sequence). V was shortened by 3 bases and J by 2 bases, with 10 bases between the two germline ends. The CDR3 is made up of 13 amino acids. DNA of the CDR3: TGCAGTGCTAGTCCACAGGGAAACACTGAAGCTTTCTTT. Protein sequence: CSASPQGNTEAFF.

The genes are TRBV30 and TRBJ1-1; tentatively, D is TRBD1 (5 bases). V lost 0 bases, J lost 0 bases, and 8 bases lay in between. The CDR3 extends over 14 amino acids. Per the germline V gene, CDR1 is GTSNPN and CDR2 is SVGIG (reference sequence). The CDR3 DNA follows: TGTGCCTGGAGTGTGACAGCTATGAACACTGAAGCTTTCTTT. It yields the protein CAWSVTAMNTEAFF.

This clone appeared once. This sequence joins TRBV6-2 or TRBV6-3 and TRBJ1-3; no clear D gene. Germline CDR1 is MNHEY and CDR2 is SVGEGT. With 2 bases removed from V and 2 bases from J, the gap between germline ends came to 7 bases. The CDR3 runs 14 residues. The DNA of the CDR3 is TGTGCCAGCAGTTACGGGAGGACTGGAAACACCATATATTTT. This gives the protein CASSYGRTGNTIYF.

This clone was detected once. CDR3 in DNA: TGTGCCAGCAGTTCGGGACTAGGATCGGCTGAGCAGTTCTTC. Amino acids: CASSSGLGSAEQFF. This chain joins TRBV6-5 and TRBJ2-1; 8 bases are a match to TRBD2. Germline loops: CDR1 MNHEY, CDR2 SVGAGI. The CDR3 runs 14 residues. With 4 bases clipped from V and 9 bases from J, the junction kept 8 bases outside the gene matches.

The CDR3 loop reads CASSKDWKETQYF. In DNA form, the CDR3 reads TGTGCCAGCAGCAAGGACTGGAAAGAGACCCAGTACTTC. The rearrangement links TRBV5-4 to TRBJ2-5; weak D call: TRBD2 (5 bases). Looked up from germline, CDR1 is SGHNT and CDR2 is YYREEE (reference sequence). The CDR3 consists of 13 residues. The V and J ends lost 4 bases and 3 bases respectively, with 10 bases between them.